This T cell receptor (beta chain) was profiled in a study of technical replicates of blood from a handful of donors. Sequencing used immunoSEQ multiplex PCR; TCRdb keeps in-frame clones, though not all of them. This repertoire shows about 70,000 clones, roughly 94% found once; its top ten account for approximately 0.4%. V lost 1 base and J lost 3, with 6 bases in between. CDR1 is SGHTA, CDR2 FQGNSA, per germline. The CDR3 has 13 residues. The receptor was derived from a human donor in good health. Sequencing was done on a sample of T cells isolated from PBMCs. The chain joins TRBV7-2 to TRBJ2-5; the D is unclear. CDR3 nucleotide sequence: TGTGCCAGCAGCTTAGGAACAAAAGAGACCCAGTACTTC. The encoded protein is CASSLGTKETQYF.